Presented here are 19 T cell receptor beta chains from one specimen sequenced in a study of CD8 T cells in ankylosing spondylitis (dated by TCRdb to the late 2010s). The library relied on 5' RACE. Instrument used: Illumina HiSeq 2500. The public reads were quality trimmed at Q25 with fastp and then assembled into clones with MiXCR by TCRdb, keeping productive beta chains. Entries are consolidated by CDR3 protein sequence, retaining the most common genes and DNA. The sample table shows some 130,000 distinct CDR3 sequences, and over 10% are seen once. The ten largest clonotypes hold 3.5% to 5% of the sample. Source material: blood, either unsorted or a sorted T cell fraction (not recorded which). These receptors all stem from a female donor with ankylosing spondylitis or in good health (not recorded which).

The chain is built from TRBV6-1 and TRBJ2-3, with 11 bases matching TRBD2. Losses at the gene ends were 6 bases for V and 6 bases for J; bases not matched to a gene: 5. This CDR3 is 14 amino acids long. Germline values: CDR1 MNHNS, CDR2 SASEGT. The CDR3 loop reads CASRGTSGWDTQYF. CDR3 nucleotides: TGTGCCAGCAGGGGGACTAGCGGTTGGGATACGCAGTATTTT.

This sequence joins TRBV12-3 or TRBV12-4 and TRBJ1-5; TRBD1 might be the D (6 bases). The CDR3 runs to 15 residues. V dropped 5 bases and J dropped 7 bases, with 18 bases sitting between them. The CDR3 sequence: CASSPQGSRGQPQHF. The CDR3, as DNA: TGTGCCAGCAGTCCACAGGGTTCTCGGGGACAGCCCCAGCATTTT.

At least ten counts were recorded for this clonotype. The CDR3 is CASREGGVNYGYTF. The CDR3 DNA is TGTGCCAGCAGGGAGGGAGGCGTTAACTATGGCTACACCTTC. J is TRBJ1-2 and V is TRBV11-2; D uncertain. Germline CDR1 and CDR2: SGHAT and FQNNGV. V lost 6 bases and J lost 1, with 12 bases in between. CDR3 length: 14 residues.

In its sample, this clonotype was seen many times. V gene TRBV20-1 combines with J gene TRBJ2-7; 8 nucleotides line up with TRBD1. CDR1 and CDR2 from the germline V gene are DFQATT and SNEGSKA (reference sequence). This CDR3 is 12 amino acids long. J was trimmed by 5 bases and V by 6 bases; bases with no gene match: 6. The CDR3 nucleotides are TGCAGTGCCTCGGACAGGGAGCACGAGCAGTACTTC. This codes for CSASDREHEQYF.

In its sample, this clonotype was seen many times. This chain uses TRBV20-1 with TRBJ1-1; a weak D match, TRBD1 (5 bases). Trimming took 3 bases from V and 4 from J, leaving 15 bases between them. This CDR3 spans 14 amino acids. Germline CDR1 reads DFQATT; CDR2 reads SNEGSKA (reference sequence). The CDR3 reads CSASQRGWATEAFF. In DNA form, the CDR3 reads TGCAGTGCTAGTCAGCGGGGCTGGGCCACTGAAGCTTTCTTT.

Many counts were recorded for this clonotype. The rearrangement uses TRBV7-9 and TRBJ1-1; D uncertain. In germline, CDR1 is SEHNR, CDR2 FQNEAQ (reference sequence). V lost 0 bases and J 4 bases, leaving 9 bases between the germline ends. This CDR3 has 14 residues. The CDR3 protein is CASSLAGWGTEAFF. CDR3 coding DNA: TGTGCCAGCAGCTTAGCAGGATGGGGCACTGAAGCTTTCTTT.

The chain has TRBV9 and TRBJ2-7; 7 bases are shared with TRBD2. Germline CDR1 reads SGDLS; CDR2 reads YYNGEE. The junction had 4 bases not matched to a gene; V was cut back by 0 bases and J by 1 base. The CDR3 covers 15 residues. This CDR3 reads CASSVEASGSYEQYF. In DNA form, the CDR3 reads TGTGCCAGCAGCGTAGAGGCTAGCGGTTCCTACGAGCAGTACTTC.

This clonotype was seen repeatedly, ten times or more. The rearrangement uses TRBV14 and TRBJ2-3, with unresolved D. Germline CDR1 SGHDN, CDR2 FVKESK. The ends were cut back, 1 base at V and 5 bases at J, with 7 bases in the middle. The CDR3 consists of 13 residues. CDR3 loop: CASSQVSGDTQYF. The CDR3 DNA sequence: TGTGCCAGCAGCCAAGTCAGTGGAGATACGCAGTATTTT.

The chain carries TRBV7-9 and TRBJ2-1; D is possibly TRBD2 (5 bases). The CDR3 spans 11 residues. V lost 8 bases, J lost 8 bases, and 10 bases lay in between. CDR1 and CDR2 (germline): SEHNR, FQNEAQ (reference sequence). CDR3 sequence (DNA): TGTGCCAGCCCTAGCAGAGATGAGCAGTTCTTC. It yields the protein CASPSRDEQFF.

This clonotype came up many times. The chain is built from TRBV6-1 and TRBJ2-3, with D tentatively TRBD2 (7 bases). The ends were cut back, 8 bases at V and 6 bases at J, with 21 bases in the middle. This CDR3 contains 15 residues. Per germline, CDR1 MNHNS and CDR2 SASEGT. The CDR3 reads CASRLGGAALDTQYF. As DNA, the CDR3 is TGTGCCAGCCGCCTGGGGGGGGCGGCTCTGGATACGCAGTATTTT.

Concerning this clonotype itself: A much larger clonotype is one base distant, so this may be a read error. The J gene is TRBJ2-7, the V gene TRBV20-1; D may correspond to TRBD1 or TRBD2 (5 bases each). The CDR3 extends over 12 amino acids. The V gene's germline CDR1 is DFQATT and CDR2 SNEGSKA (reference sequence). V gave up 7 bases and J gave up 6 bases, with 16 bases separating them. Here the CDR3 DNA reads TGCAGTGGACGATCGGGACCCTGCGAGCAGTACTTC. It translates to CSGRSGPCEQYF.

This clonotype was found many times. The V gene is TRBV13, the J gene TRBJ2-1; TRBD2 agrees at 11 bases. Trimming at V came to 2 bases and at J to 4 bases, leaving 7 bases not matched to a gene. The CDR3 is 17 residues long. The germline CDR1 and CDR2 sequences are PRHDT and FYEKMQ (reference sequence). CDR3: CASSLPLAGVGYNEQFF. The DNA of the CDR3 is TGTGCCAGCAGCTTACCACTAGCGGGAGTGGGTTACAATGAGCAGTTCTTC.

This clonotype was counted many times. The rearrangement links TRBV7-8 to TRBJ2-7; no definite D call. Germline V gives CDR1 SGHVS, CDR2 FQNEAQ. Trimming cost V 5 bases and J 0 bases, with 11 bases left between them. The CDR3 covers 14 residues. CDR3 residues: CASSPIGSSYEQYF. CDR3 bases: TGTGCCAGCAGCCCGATCGGGTCCTCCTACGAGCAGTACTTC. Looking up the rest from reference TRBV7-8 and TRBJ2-7 gives the full variable domain: GAGVSQSPRYKVAKRGQDVALRCDPISGHVSLFWYQQALGQGPEFLTYFQNEAQLDKSGLPSDRFFAERPEGSVSTLKIQRTQQEDSAVYLCASSPIGSSYEQYFGPGTRLTVT.

V is TRBV20-1 and J is TRBJ2-3; D is uncertain. Trimming left V 5 bases short and J 1 base short, with 10 bases between. The CDR3 has 13 amino acids. Germline-derived CDR1 and CDR2 are DFQATT and SNEGSKA (reference sequence). In DNA form, the CDR3 reads TGCAGTGCTCCCCCCTCAGGCACAGATACGCAGTATTTT. Translation gives CSAPPSGTDTQYF.

For this clonotype: A much larger clone sits a single nucleotide away, making a read error possible. This sequence joins TRBV7-2 and TRBJ1-1, with a possible D match to TRBD1 (5 bases). Germline CDR1 is SGHTA and CDR2 is FQGNSA. The CDR3 sequence is 13 residues long. The CDR3: CAGSSYRITEAFF. The CDR3 nucleotides are TGTGCCGGCAGCTCGTACAGGATAACGGAAGCTTTCTTT.

This clonotype occurred a few times. This chain uses TRBV7-2 with TRBJ2-7; D not certain. The CDR3 totals 14 residues. The germline V gene encodes CDR1 SGHTA and CDR2 FQGNSA. Trimming removed 6 bases from V and 0 bases from J, with 12 bases in between. CDR3 sequence: CASRDAERSYEQYF. Written as DNA, the CDR3 is TGTGCCAGCAGAGATGCGGAGCGCTCCTACGAGCAGTACTTC.

This clonotype occurred many times. The chain has TRBV12-3 or TRBV12-4 and TRBJ1-2; TRBD1 aligns across 8 bases. The CDR3 is 14 residues long. V shed 5 bases, J shed 4 bases, and the junction held 6 bases outside the gene matches. CDR3 region: CASSPFTGGYGYTF. In DNA form, the CDR3 reads TGTGCCAGCAGTCCCTTCACAGGGGGCTATGGCTACACCTTC.

This clonotype was counted many times. This chain links TRBV7-2 with TRBJ1-1; 9 bases align to TRBD1. The CDR3 has 14 amino acids. Germline CDR1 is SGHTA and CDR2 is FQGNSA. Trimming removed 5 bases from V and 5 bases from J; junction bases left unmatched: 6. The CDR3 nucleotides are TGTGCCAGCAGCGCACAGGGGGCTGTGACTGAAGCTTTCTTT. It yields the protein CASSAQGAVTEAFF. The full variable domain, with the rest looked up from reference TRBV7-2 and TRBJ1-1, is GAGVSQSPSNKVTEKGKDVELRCDPISGHTALYWYRQSLGQGLEFLIYFQGNSAPDKSGLPSDRFSAERTGGSVSTLTIQRTQQEDSAVYLCASSAQGAVTEAFFGQGTRLTVV.

The chain combines TRBV12-3 or TRBV12-4 with TRBJ1-2; 8 bases align to TRBD1. The CDR3 consists of 15 residues. Unmatched junction bases numbered 7, after V lost 7 bases and J lost 0 bases. The CDR3 DNA reads as TGTGCCAGCACCGTCTGGACAGGGCCTAACTATGGCTACACCTTC. It yields the protein CASTVWTGPNYGYTF.